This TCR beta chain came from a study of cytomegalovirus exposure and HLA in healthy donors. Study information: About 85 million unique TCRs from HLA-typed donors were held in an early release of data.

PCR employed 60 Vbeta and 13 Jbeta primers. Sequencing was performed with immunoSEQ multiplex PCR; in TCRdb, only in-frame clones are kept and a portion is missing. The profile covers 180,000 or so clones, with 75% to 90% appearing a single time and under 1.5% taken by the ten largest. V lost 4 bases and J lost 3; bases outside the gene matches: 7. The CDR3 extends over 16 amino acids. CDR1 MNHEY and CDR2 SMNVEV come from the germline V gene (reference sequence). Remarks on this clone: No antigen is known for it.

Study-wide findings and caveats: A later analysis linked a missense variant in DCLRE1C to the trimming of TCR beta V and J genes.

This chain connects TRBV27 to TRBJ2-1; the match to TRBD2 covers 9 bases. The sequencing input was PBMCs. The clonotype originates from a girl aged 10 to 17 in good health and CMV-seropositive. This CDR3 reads CASSSLAGYNYNEQFF. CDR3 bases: TGTGCCAGCAGTTCTCTAGCGGGGTACAACTACAATGAGCAGTTCTTC.